This T cell receptor (beta chain) was recovered during a study of CD8+ T cells in alopecia areata. Study in general: Treated patients received severity scores based on the percentage of scalp area affected. Study results and caveats: Mouse data revealed clearer TCR sharing than patient data did, a gap possibly tied to HLA.

The sequencing template was cDNA reverse transcribed from extracted RNA. Here immunoSEQ multiplex PCR was the method, and the copy in TCRdb shows in-frame clones only, minus some. The table includes about 74,000 clones, approximately 28% detected once. The CDR3 runs 14 residues. Germline CDR1 KGHSH, CDR2 LQKENI. V lost 5 bases to trimming and J lost 0 bases, with 7 bases between them. This clone was seen a handful of times. What it binds is not known. As to treatment: oral pan-JAK inhibitor, 5-10 mg twice daily. Samples from alopecia areata patients were lesional scalp punch biopsies and peripheral blood.

The rearrangement uses TRBV18 and TRBJ1-4; D possibly corresponds to TRBD1 (5 bases). Sequenced here: CD8+ T cells sorted from blood, sampled at week 4, from a patient treated with tofacitinib. The receptor was isolated from a human donor with alopecia areata. The CDR3 nucleotides are TGTGCCAGCTCAGAGACAGCAACTAATGAAAAACTGTTTTTT. This gives the protein CASSETATNEKLFF. Combining the CDR3 with reference TRBV18 and TRBJ1-4 gives the whole variable domain NAGVMQNPRHLVRRRGQEARLRCSPMKGHSHVYWYRQLPEEGLKFMVYLQKENIIDESGMPKERFSAEFPKEGPSILRIQQVVRGDSAAYFCASSETATNEKLFFGSGTQLSVL.